This TCR beta chain was sequenced during a study of PD-1 blockade in mismatch repair-deficient tumors. About the research overall: All were previously treated, progressing patients with 12 mismatch repair-deficient cancer types.

Produced via immunoSEQ multiplex PCR; TCRdb's table is partial and in-frame only. Here the sample spans 76,000 or so clones, 80% to 90% being singletons. V dropped 6 bases and J dropped 10 bases, with 18 bases sitting between them. Germline loops: CDR1 SQVTM, CDR2 ANQGSEA. This CDR3 spans 12 amino acids. This clone showed up just a few times. J is TRBJ1-1 and V is TRBV29-1, with a tentative D call TRBD1 (5 bases). The source was peripheral blood, collected 44 weeks after starting pembrolizumab. This TCR was recovered from an adult with mismatch repair-deficient cancer. DNA for the CDR3: TGCAGCGTCTATGACAGTCTAAGGGGAGCTTTCTTT. Protein product: CSVYDSLRGAFF.